This passage covers 27 T cell receptor beta chains from one sample sequenced in a study of T cell responses to AZD1222 COVID-19 vaccine. Produced via immunoSEQ multiplex PCR; TCRdb's table is partial and in-frame only. The sample lists about 100,000 clones; about nine tenths were seen once. Here the sequenced sample was peripheral blood, taken on day 0 of AZD1222 vaccination. The receptors stem from an adult in good health.

The chain recombines TRBV28 with TRBJ2-3; 7 nucleotides agree with TRBD2. Germline CDR1 is MDHEN and CDR2 is SYDVKM. The junction had 2 bases not matched to a gene; V was cut back by 5 bases and J by 0 bases. This CDR3 region has 14 residues. The CDR3 bases are TGTGCCAGCAGTCGGACTAGAAGCACAGATACGCAGTATTTT. It yields the protein CASSRTRSTDTQYF.

This clone appeared a few times. The chain links TRBV6-4 to TRBJ1-5; no clear D gene. The CDR3 length is 13 residues. Germline CDR1 is MRHNA and CDR2 is SNTAGT. The V end lost 2 bases, the J end lost 3 bases, and 5 bases lay between the germline ends. The chain's CDR3 is CASSDRANQPQHF. DNA for the CDR3: TGTGCCAGCAGTGACAGGGCCAATCAGCCCCAGCATTTT.

The genes are TRBV18 and TRBJ2-5; no firm D call. This CDR3 is 12 amino acids long. The ends were cut back, 10 bases at V and 2 bases at J, with 11 bases in the middle. Per the germline V gene, CDR1 is KGHSH and CDR2 is LQKENI. The CDR3 protein is CATIGSQETQYF. DNA of the CDR3: TGTGCCACTATAGGGTCACAAGAGACCCAGTACTTC.

V is TRBV2 and J is TRBJ1-1; the D is unclear. Trimming cost V 2 bases and J 4 bases, with 8 bases left between them. The CDR3 length is 13 residues. The germline CDR1 and CDR2 sequences are SNHLY and FYNNEI. CDR3 nucleotides: TGTGCCAGCAGTGAAAGTCCTACCACTGAAGCTTTCTTT. Its translation: CASSESPTTEAFF.

The chain uses TRBV6-5 and TRBJ1-3, with D possibly TRBD1 on 6 matching bases. V lost 0 bases to trimming and J lost 6 bases, with 12 bases between them. The germline V gene has CDR1 MNHEY and CDR2 SVGAGI. CDR3 length: 15 amino acids. The CDR3 here is CASSYSAQGLNTIYF. The CDR3 DNA sequence: TGTGCCAGCAGTTACTCGGCGCAGGGGTTAAACACCATATATTTT.

V and J are TRBV5-1 and TRBJ2-7; TRBD2 matches 12 bases. Germline values: CDR1 SGHRS, CDR2 YFSETQ. J lost 3 bases, V lost 4 bases, and 26 bases had no gene match. The CDR3 runs to 22 residues. The CDR3 region has the DNA TGCGCCAGCAGCACTCAGGACAGGGGGACGCCGGGACTAGCGGGCCCCCTCTACGAGCAGTACTTC. Protein: CASSTQDRGTPGLAGPLYEQYF.

V is TRBV27 and J is TRBJ2-2; D may be TRBD2 (7 bases). Trimming shortened V by 8 bases and J by 2 bases, and 21 bases separated the two germline ends. Germline CDR1 reads MNHEY; CDR2 reads SMNVEV (reference sequence). The CDR3 spans 17 residues. The CDR3 DNA reads TGTGCCAGCGTACCGGGGAGGGGGGCCGCTAACACCGGGGAGCTGTTTTTT. Translation gives CASVPGRGAANTGELFF.

The chain recombines TRBV6-5 with TRBJ2-7; weak D call: TRBD1 (6 bases). The V and J ends lost 4 bases and 0 bases respectively, with 16 bases between them. The CDR3 contains 16 residues. Germline CDR1 MNHEY, CDR2 SVGAGI. The CDR3 sequence is CASSFGTPYSSYEQYF. In DNA form, the CDR3 reads TGTGCCAGCAGTTTCGGGACACCTTACAGCTCCTACGAGCAGTACTTC.

This chain connects TRBV7-9 to TRBJ1-4; D remains unclear. V shed 2 bases and J shed 4 bases, with 5 bases lying between them. This CDR3 contains 13 residues. Germline CDR1 reads SEHNR; CDR2 reads FQNEAQ (reference sequence). As DNA, the CDR3 is TGTGCCAGCAGCTTAAGCGATAATGAAAAACTGTTTTTT. Protein sequence: CASSLSDNEKLFF.

The V call is TRBV15, the J call TRBJ1-4, with 7 bases identical to TRBD1. Germline V gene data show CDR1 as LNHNV and CDR2 as YYDKDF (reference sequence). J was trimmed by 4 bases and V by 0 bases; bases with no gene match: 2. This CDR3 region has 15 residues. For the CDR3, the DNA is TGTGCCACCAGCAGAGAACAGGGGCATAATGAAAAACTGTTTTTT. Translated, it gives CATSREQGHNEKLFF.

This rearrangement joins TRBV27 to TRBJ1-6; D gene uncertain. V gave up 6 bases and J gave up 9 bases, with 18 bases separating them. Germline lookup yields CDR1 MNHEY and CDR2 SMNVEV (reference sequence). The CDR3 is made up of 15 amino acids. CDR3 nucleotide sequence: TGTGCCAGCAGCGTGGGAGGCATTTCTCGTTCACCCCTCCACTTT. Translation gives CASSVGGISRSPLHF.

V gene TRBV18 combines with J gene TRBJ2-7; no definite D call. V was trimmed by 1 base and J by 4 bases, leaving 5 bases between them. CDR1 and CDR2 from the germline V gene are KGHSH and LQKENI. The CDR3 spans 12 residues. Here the CDR3 reads CASSPQEYEQYF. The CDR3 DNA reads TGTGCCAGCTCACCACAAGAATACGAGCAGTACTTC.

The V gene is TRBV4-1, the J gene TRBJ2-7; TRBD2 matches 7 bases. The ends lost 0 bases at V and 2 bases at J; junction bases unmatched: 7. Looked up from germline, CDR1 is MGHRA and CDR2 is YSYEKL. The CDR3 is 16 amino acids. This CDR3 is CASSQDFAGETYEQYF. CDR3 bases: TGCGCCAGCAGCCAAGATTTTGCGGGAGAGACCTACGAGCAGTACTTC.

The chain couples TRBV27 to TRBJ1-1, with TRBD1 identical over 8 bases. The germline CDR1 and CDR2 sequences are MNHEY and SMNVEV (reference sequence). CDR3 size: 16 residues. V was pared by 2 bases and J by 1 base, with 6 bases of the junction left unmatched. In nucleotides, the CDR3 is TGTGCCAGCAGTTTAGCTAGGACAGGGAGGAACACTGAAGCTTTCTTT. It is translated as CASSLARTGRNTEAFF.

This chain uses TRBV5-1 with TRBJ2-1; maybe TRBD2 (5 bases). CDR1 is SGHRS and CDR2 is YFSETQ in the germline V gene. V shed 0 bases and J shed 0 bases, with 7 bases lying between them. The CDR3 sequence is 15 residues long. The chain's CDR3 is CASSLDSASYNEQFF. The CDR3 nucleotides read TGCGCCAGCAGCTTGGATAGCGCCTCCTACAATGAGCAGTTCTTC.

The rearrangement uses TRBV6-5 and TRBJ1-1, with D hard to call. The V end was cut by 2 bases, the J end by 1 base, with 5 bases between. The CDR3 length is 13 residues. CDR1 is MNHEY and CDR2 is SVGAGI in the germline V gene. The DNA of the CDR3 is TGTGCCAGCAGTTACGCCGGGAACACTGAAGCTTTCTTT. Protein sequence: CASSYAGNTEAFF.

This clone occurred once. V and J are TRBV7-9 and TRBJ2-3, with D possibly being TRBD1 (6 bases). Germline CDR1 reads SEHNR; CDR2 reads FQNEAQ (reference sequence). Trimming shortened V by 5 bases and J by 0 bases, and 21 bases separated the two germline ends. This CDR3 has 18 amino acids. The CDR3 bases are TGTGCCAGCAGCCCAGGCCCTTTGGGGGCGGAGAGCACAGATACGCAGTATTTT. Translated: CASSPGPLGAESTDTQYF.

The chain combines TRBV5-1 with TRBJ2-1; the match to TRBD2 covers 7 bases. The CDR3 is made up of 13 amino acids. J lost 9 bases, V lost 0 bases, and 3 bases had no gene match. CDR1 SGHRS and CDR2 YFSETQ come from the germline V gene. The CDR3 sequence: CASSLASGSEQFF. Written as DNA, the CDR3 is TGCGCCAGCAGCTTGGCTAGCGGCAGTGAGCAGTTCTTC.

The chain couples TRBV3-1 (or the pseudogene TRBV3-2) to TRBJ2-7; TRBD2 matches 9 bases. The V segment lost 1 base and the J segment 2 bases; nucleotides outside the gene matches: 9. CDR1 and CDR2 from the germline V gene are LGHDT and YNNKEL (reference sequence). The CDR3 loop spans 17 amino acids. The CDR3 sequence is CASSQVIKAGGPYEQYF. The CDR3 bases are TGTGCCAGCAGCCAAGTGATTAAGGCGGGAGGGCCCTACGAGCAGTACTTC.

This clone was recorded only once. The gene calls are TRBV3-1 (or the pseudogene TRBV3-2) and TRBJ2-7, with D perhaps TRBD2 (5 bases). Germline lookup yields CDR1 LGHDT and CDR2 YNNKEL (reference sequence). Trimming took 3 bases from V and 4 from J, leaving 22 bases between them. The length of the CDR3 is 17 residues. CDR3 sequence reads: CASSHLTPPGSLYEQYF. The CDR3 region has the DNA TGTGCCAGCAGCCACCTTACCCCTCCGGGGAGTCTTTACGAGCAGTACTTC.

The rearrangement uses TRBV4-2 and TRBJ1-5, with 8 bases matching TRBD1. The length of the CDR3 is 15 residues. Germline CDR1 LGHNA, CDR2 YNFKEQ. The V gene end was trimmed by 3 bases and the J gene end by 4 bases; junction bases not matched to a gene: 5. The CDR3 loop is CASSHLGQGNQPQHF. The CDR3 nucleotides read TGTGCCAGCAGCCACTTAGGACAGGGTAATCAGCCCCAGCATTTT.

The chain recombines TRBV7-3 with TRBJ1-1; tentative D call: TRBD1 (5 bases). The CDR3 covers 15 residues. Germline CDR1 is SGHTA and CDR2 is FQGTGA. With 5 bases removed from V and 7 bases from J, the gap between germline ends came to 20 bases. DNA for the CDR3: TGTGCCAGCAGCGAGGCCAGGGCCAAATTTATTGAAGCTTTCTTT. Protein sequence: CASSEARAKFIEAFF.

J is TRBJ1-6 and V is TRBV5-6, with D perhaps matching TRBD1 (6 bases). The V end lost 4 bases, the J end lost 7 bases, and 18 bases lay between the germline ends. From germline, CDR1 is SGHDT and CDR2 YYEEEE. There are 16 residues in the CDR3. The CDR3 DNA sequence: TGTGCCAGCAGCCCGCTACAGGGTAGGCCAAATTCACCCCTCCACTTT. This sequence encodes CASSPLQGRPNSPLHF.

V is TRBV11-2 and J is TRBJ1-2; maybe TRBD1 (6 bases). Trimming took 1 base from V and 5 from J, leaving 11 bases between them. The CDR3 consists of 14 residues. Per the germline V gene, CDR1 is SGHAT and CDR2 is FQNNGV. CDR3: CASSLADSDYGYTF. CDR3 coding DNA: TGTGCCAGCAGCTTAGCGGACAGCGATTATGGCTACACCTTC.

V gene TRBV28 combines with J gene TRBJ1-6; 8 positions match TRBD1. V gave up 1 base and J gave up 9 bases; unmatched junction bases: 2. This CDR3 is 14 amino acids long. Germline CDR1 MDHEN, CDR2 SYDVKM. The CDR3 is CASSLSDRVSPLHF. The CDR3 nucleotides read TGTGCCAGCAGTTTATCGGACAGGGTTTCACCCCTCCACTTT.

With regard to this clone: Different DNA sequences within this sample yield the same CDR3. The rearrangement links TRBV19 to TRBJ1-2, with 8 bases that match TRBD1. This CDR3 has 14 amino acids. V lost 3 bases and J lost 5; bases outside the gene matches: 5. Germline V gene data show CDR1 as LNHDA and CDR2 as SQIVND (reference sequence). The CDR3 sequence is CASSIDRGRYGYTF. The CDR3 DNA reads TGTGCCAGTAGTATCGACAGGGGAAGGTATGGCTACACCTTC.

The chain is built from TRBV19 and TRBJ1-5, with D possibly being TRBD1 (5 bases). CDR3 length: 15 residues. Trimming pared 8 bases from V and 3 bases from J, leaving 17 bases between. The germline gives CDR1 LNHDA, CDR2 SQIVND (reference sequence). CDR3 DNA: TGTGCCAGTCAGGGACTGTTGCCCATCAATCAGCCCCAGCATTTT. Its protein is CASQGLLPINQPQHF.